The rows below give T cell receptor beta chains drawn from one sample of a study of blood T cell repertoires in COVID-19. Here immunoSEQ multiplex PCR was the method, and the copy in TCRdb shows in-frame clones only, minus some. The sample has under 150,000 clones, approximately 80% seen once. The sequencing sample was made of peripheral blood. The receptors were sampled from a man between 60 and 75 years old with active or convalescent COVID-19. Each CDR3 is given with its conserved first and last residue. The D gene is left open where the match is weak. The size entry is marked missing in some rows and otherwise reads once, few, many or a size class.

d_call,clone_size,v_call,j_call,cdr3_nt,cdr3_aa
TRBD2,NA,TRBV12-3/TRBV12-4,TRBJ2-3,TGTGCCAGCTTAGCGGGAGAAGCAGATACGCAGTATTTT,CASLAGEADTQYF
TRBD1,NA,TRBV3-1/TRBV3-2,TRBJ2-7,TGTGCCAGCAGCTACCGAGGGACAGGTTCCTACGAGCAGTACTTC,CASSYRGTGSYEQYF
TRBD2,NA,TRBV29-1,TRBJ2-3,TGCAGCGTTGCGGTGGGGCTAGCGGGCGGGATGACAGATACGCAGTATTTT,CSVAVGLAGGMTDTQYF
TRBD2,NA,TRBV5-1,TRBJ2-7,TGCGCCAGCAGCTCCACCCCTGGAAGCGGGAGGGCCAGAAGCGAGCAGTACTTC,CASSSTPGSGRARSEQYF
NA,few,TRBV18,TRBJ2-1,TGTGCCAGCTCACCATCGCAGGGGAGGGGTGGAGGAGAGCAGTTCTTC,CASSPSQGRGGGEQFF
NA,once,TRBV7-2,TRBJ2-7,TGTGCCAGCAGCCCACGGCTAGCGAGCTCCTACGAGCAGTACTTC,CASSPRLASSYEQYF
NA,NA,TRBV7-2,TRBJ2-2,TGTGCCAGCAGCTCAACGGCTTCGGGTGGGGGGGAGCTGTTTTTT,CASSSTASGGGELFF
TRBD2,once,TRBV28,TRBJ2-1,TGTGCCAGCACTAAAGGGGGTAGCGGGATTGGTGAGCAGTTCTTC,CASTKGGSGIGEQFF
NA,NA,TRBV2,TRBJ1-2,TGTGCCAGCAGTGAGGGTGGGAGGGTCGGAGGCTACACCTTC,CASSEGGRVGGYTF
TRBD1,few,TRBV7-6,TRBJ1-3,TGTGCCAGCAGCCTCGGACAGGGCGTCGGGACCGGAAACACCATATATTTT,CASSLGQGVGTGNTIYF
TRBD2,NA,TRBV10-3,TRBJ2-1,TGTGCCATCAGTGGCCCGGGGGCGACTAGCGGGTCCTACAATGAGCAGTTCTTC,CAISGPGATSGSYNEQFF
TRBD1,NA,TRBV5-1,TRBJ1-2,TGCGCCAGCAGCTTAACAGGGGGCGCACCCTATGGCTACACCTTC,CASSLTGGAPYGYTF
TRBD1,once,TRBV18,TRBJ2-2,TGTGCCAGCTCAGCCGGGACAGTCAACACCGGGGAGCTGTTTTTT,CASSAGTVNTGELFF
TRBD1,NA,TRBV5-1,TRBJ1-6,TGCGCCAGCAGCTCCACAGGGGATGGTTCACCCCTCCACTTT,CASSSTGDGSPLHF
NA,NA,TRBV9,TRBJ2-6,TGTGCCAGCAGCGTAGGGCAGGGTCGCCTTGGTGGGGCCAACGTCCTGACTTTC,CASSVGQGRLGGANVLTF
TRBD1,once,TRBV3-1/TRBV3-2,TRBJ1-2,TGTGCCAGCAGCCCCGGGACAGGCGATTTTAACTATGGCTACACCTTC,CASSPGTGDFNYGYTF
TRBD1,NA,TRBV9,TRBJ2-1,TGTGCCAGCAGCGCTGGGACAGGGGACAATGAGCAGTTCTTC,CASSAGTGDNEQFF
TRBD1,NA,TRBV28,TRBJ1-1,TGTGCCAGCAGTTCTCAGCGACAGGGGAGAATGAACACTGAAGCTTTCTTT,CASSSQRQGRMNTEAFF
NA,NA,TRBV5-1,TRBJ1-3,TGCGCCAGCAGCTCAGGAACGGGGAGCTCTGGAAACACCATATATTTT,CASSSGTGSSGNTIYF
TRBD1,NA,TRBV19,TRBJ1-5,TGTGCCAGTAGCCGAAGTGGACAGGGTCGGCAGCCCCAGCATTTT,CASSRSGQGRQPQHF
TRBD2,few,TRBV27,TRBJ2-2,TGTGCCAGCGGCGGGACTAGCGGGAGCTCCGGGGAGCTGTTTTTT,CASGGTSGSSGELFF
NA,NA,TRBV19,TRBJ2-5,TGTGCCAGTAGTCCCAGACGGGGCCAGGGGGAGACCCAGTACTTC,CASSPRRGQGETQYF
TRBD1,NA,TRBV7-2,TRBJ1-2,TGTGCCAGCAGCTTAGCCGGACAGGGTCAATATGGCTACACCTTC,CASSLAGQGQYGYTF
TRBD1,NA,TRBV28,TRBJ2-5,TGTGCCAGCAGTTCCTCGGGCGGACAGGGGGACGAGACCCAGTACTTC,CASSSSGGQGDETQYF